Presented here are 20 T cell receptor beta chains from one specimen sequenced in a study of T cell changes during pregnancy in multiple sclerosis. Sequenced by immunoSEQ multiplex PCR; TCRdb stores in-frame clones only, minus some. Seen here are under 80,000 clones, just over 90% observed once, and the top ten hold 0.4% to 0.6%. This material consisted of CD4+ T cells from peripheral blood mononuclear cells, taken in the second trimester of pregnancy. The receptors originated from a female donor with multiple sclerosis, enrolled in a pregnancy study.

In its sample, this clone was seen once. The V call is TRBV7-9, the J call TRBJ2-5; 15 positions agree with TRBD2. There are 17 residues in the CDR3. CDR1 and CDR2 from the germline V gene are SEHNR and FQNEAQ (reference sequence). Trimming removed 5 bases from V and 0 bases from J; junction bases left unmatched: 4. In DNA, the CDR3 is TGTGCCAGCAGCCGCGGGACTAGCGGGGGGTACCAAGAGACCCAGTACTTC. It codes for CASSRGTSGGYQETQYF.

The chain is built from TRBV5-4 and TRBJ1-6; tentative D call: TRBD1 (5 bases). The germline gives CDR1 SGHNT, CDR2 YYREEE (reference sequence). The CDR3 covers 15 residues. Trimming left V 0 bases short and J 4 bases short, with 8 bases between. The CDR3 coding sequence is TGTGCCAGCAGCTTGGACCGGGGGTATAATTCACCCCTCCACTTT. As protein: CASSLDRGYNSPLHF.

The V gene is TRBV2, the J gene TRBJ1-1, with 8 positions matching TRBD1. V shed 6 bases and J 4 bases; nucleotides not matched to a gene: 7. The CDR3 covers 14 residues. The germline V gene encodes CDR1 SNHLY and CDR2 FYNNEI. The CDR3 region has the DNA TGTGCCAGCAGCTCCGACAGGGGAAGCACTGAAGCTTTCTTT. Its protein is CASSSDRGSTEAFF.

Only a few counts were recorded for this clone. The chain has TRBV18 and TRBJ1-1; no firm D call. The CDR3 loop spans 14 amino acids. The V gene lost 2 bases and the J gene lost 0 bases, with 7 bases spanning the gap. Germline V gene lookup returns CDR1 KGHSH and CDR2 LQKENI. The CDR3 nucleotides are TGTGCCAGCTCACCATTCGGTATGAACACTGAAGCTTTCTTT. This sequence encodes CASSPFGMNTEAFF. Full variable domain (remainder filled in from reference TRBV18 and TRBJ1-1): NAGVMQNPRHLVRRRGQEARLRCSPMKGHSHVYWYRQLPEEGLKFMVYLQKENIIDESGMPKERFSAEFPKEGPSILRIQQVVRGDSAAYFCASSPFGMNTEAFFGQGTRLTVV.

The chain links TRBV11-3 to TRBJ2-2; possibly TRBD2 for D (6 bases). Germline values: CDR1 SGHNT, CDR2 YENEEA. This CDR3 comprises 13 residues. V lost 5 bases, J lost 7 bases, and 11 bases lay in between. The CDR3 nucleotides are TGTGCCAGCAGCCGTGGGGGGATCGGGGAGCTGTTTTTT. Translated, it gives CASSRGGIGELFF.

V gene TRBV6-1 combines with J gene TRBJ1-3; tentative D call: TRBD1 (5 bases). CDR3 size: 12 residues. Deletions cut 6 bases from V and 11 bases from J, with 14 bases between. CDR1 is MNHNS and CDR2 is SASEGT in the germline V gene. This CDR3 is CASSDRGVSIYF. The CDR3 nucleotides are TGTGCCAGCAGCGACCGGGGGGTTTCCATATATTTT.

The chain uses TRBV19 and TRBJ2-7; a possible D gene is TRBD1 (6 bases). CDR1 and CDR2 from the germline V gene are LNHDA and SQIVND (reference sequence). The CDR3 length is 14 residues. Trimming pared 3 bases from V and 7 bases from J, leaving 16 bases between. CDR3 sequence: CASSITGHLGEQYF. The CDR3 bases are TGTGCCAGTAGTATTACAGGGCACTTAGGGGAGCAGTACTTC.

The gene calls are TRBV5-1 and TRBJ1-4, with unresolved D. The germline CDR1 and CDR2 sequences are SGHRS and YFSETQ. Trimming removed 7 bases at V and 0 bases at J, with 13 bases between. The CDR3 loop spans 15 amino acids. DNA of the CDR3: TGCGCCAGCTCCCCCCGACAAGCAACTAATGAAAAACTGTTTTTT. Translated, it gives CASSPRQATNEKLFF.

Only one count was recorded for this clone. V is TRBV6-1 and J is TRBJ2-7; a possible D gene is TRBD2 (5 bases). Trimming left V 4 bases short and J 4 bases short, with 20 bases between. CDR3 length: 16 amino acids. CDR1 is MNHNS and CDR2 is SASEGT in the germline V gene. The CDR3 sequence is CASSVSSSGGMYEQYF. The CDR3 DNA reads as TGTGCCAGCAGTGTGTCGTCCTCCGGAGGTATGTACGAGCAGTACTTC.

This chain connects TRBV5-4 to TRBJ1-1; D is possibly TRBD1 (6 bases). CDR1 and CDR2 (germline): SGHNT, YYREEE (reference sequence). This CDR3 region has 15 residues. V dropped 0 bases and J dropped 4 bases, with 13 bases sitting between them. The DNA for the CDR3 is TGTGCCAGCAGCTTGGAGGGGACACGAGGCACTGAAGCTTTCTTT. Its protein product is CASSLEGTRGTEAFF.

The chain has TRBV6-1 and TRBJ2-1, with TRBD1 matching over 7 bases. With V trimmed by 6 bases and J by 8 bases, 7 bases remained unmatched. Germline CDR1 and CDR2: MNHNS and SASEGT. CDR3 length equals 13 residues. The CDR3 DNA sequence: TGTGCCAGCAGGCGGACAGGATTGGATGAGCAGTTCTTC. Translation: CASRRTGLDEQFF.

This chain connects TRBV14 to TRBJ2-1, with TRBD1 as a possible D gene (6 bases). This CDR3 comprises 15 residues. CDR1 SGHDN and CDR2 FVKESK come from the germline V gene. Trimming stripped 1 base from V and 1 base from J, with 8 bases between. The CDR3 loop reads CASSQGTASYNEQFF. The CDR3 nucleotides are TGTGCCAGCAGCCAAGGGACAGCGTCCTACAATGAGCAGTTCTTC.

The chain links TRBV6-1 to TRBJ2-5, with D perhaps TRBD1 (5 bases). In germline, CDR1 is MNHNS, CDR2 SASEGT. The V end lost 2 bases, the J end lost 3 bases, and 13 bases lay between the germline ends. The CDR3 is made up of 15 amino acids. The CDR3 here is CASSESVGREETQYF. Here the CDR3 DNA reads TGTGCCAGCAGTGAATCAGTCGGCAGGGAAGAGACCCAGTACTTC.

The chain carries TRBV4-3 and TRBJ2-1; D possibly corresponds to TRBD2 (5 bases). The V end was cut by 4 bases, the J end by 7 bases, with 17 bases between. The germline V gene has CDR1 LGHNA and CDR2 YSLEER. The CDR3 sequence is 15 residues long. The CDR3 DNA reads TGCGCCAGCAGCCGGGGAGAGGCACCGGGGAATGAGCAGTTCTTC. As protein: CASSRGEAPGNEQFF.

The V call is TRBV11-3, the J call TRBJ1-1; D is unresolved. The CDR3 loop spans 13 amino acids. Trimming took off 5 bases at V and 4 bases at J, with 11 bases between the two ends. Germline V gene data show CDR1 as SGHNT and CDR2 as YENEEA. DNA for the CDR3: TGTGCCAGCAGCCAGTCGGGTGGCACTGAAGCTTTCTTT. Translating it yields CASSQSGGTEAFF.

This clone was detected once. V gene TRBV14 combines with J gene TRBJ2-3; the match to TRBD2 covers 8 bases. The CDR3 sequence is 16 residues long. With V trimmed by 0 bases and J by 1 base, 3 bases remained unmatched. In germline, CDR1 is SGHDN, CDR2 FVKESK. The CDR3 loop is CASSQETSDRTDTQYF. CDR3 sequence (DNA): TGTGCCAGCAGCCAAGAGACTAGCGACCGCACAGATACGCAGTATTTT.

The V call is TRBV6-5, the J call TRBJ2-3; 14 bases are a match to TRBD2. Germline CDR1 and CDR2: MNHEY and SVGAGI. After removal of 2 bases from V and 5 bases from J, the junction contained 3 bases not matched to a gene. This CDR3 has 16 residues. The CDR3 DNA is TGTGCCAGCAGTTACGGGACTAGCGGGGGTCAAGATACGCAGTATTTT. Its translation: CASSYGTSGGQDTQYF.

V gene TRBV6-5 combines with J gene TRBJ1-5, with 7 nucleotides matching TRBD1. V lost 1 base and J lost 4; bases outside the gene matches: 4. The CDR3 runs to 15 residues. Germline-derived CDR1 and CDR2 are MNHEY and SVGAGI. The CDR3 DNA is TGTGCCAGCAGTTACTTTCCAGGGGGGAATCAGCCCCAGCATTTT. This gives the protein CASSYFPGGNQPQHF.

J is TRBJ1-5 and V is TRBV4-1; D uncertain. CDR1 is MGHRA and CDR2 is YSYEKL in the germline V gene. This CDR3 has 16 residues. V was cut by 5 bases and J by 6 bases, with 20 bases left in between. CDR3 sequence: CASSVRAPEGSQPQHF. The CDR3 DNA reads as TGCGCCAGCAGCGTCCGGGCCCCCGAGGGTAGTCAGCCCCAGCATTTT.

The rearrangement uses TRBV5-6 and TRBJ2-7; 14 nucleotides align to TRBD2. The CDR3 consists of 16 residues. Trimming removed 1 base from V and 7 bases from J; junction bases left unmatched: 7. Germline-derived CDR1 and CDR2 are SGHDT and YYEEEE. CDR3 DNA: TGTGCCAGCAGCTTGATTTTGACTAGCGGGAGGGGTGAGCAGTACTTC. Amino acid sequence: CASSLILTSGRGEQYF.